What follows are 5 T cell receptor beta chains derived from one specimen sequenced in a study of spatial heterogeneity in lung cancer. Documented time point: sample taken at primary tumor resection. In each case, whole RNA from tumor, nontumor lung or frozen PBMC was sequenced unsorted. TCRdb re-derived calls from the 5' RACE reads in MiXCR, one entry per CDR3 protein. The sample records roughly 48,000 distinct CDR3 sequences, 5.3% being singletons. The sample was PBMCs, taken at surgery. The receptors come from a male donor with early-stage non-small cell lung cancer.

The sample holds many counts of this clonotype. The rearrangement uses TRBV28 and TRBJ2-2, with 10 positions matching TRBD2. Germline trimming cut 7 bases from V and 3 bases from J; bases unmatched to any gene: 8. CDR3 length: 16 amino acids. The V gene's germline CDR1 is MDHEN and CDR2 SYDVKM. The DNA for the CDR3 is TGTGCCAGCAACCTTAGCGGGAGGATCGACACCGGGGAGCTGTTTTTT. Encoded protein: CASNLSGRIDTGELFF.

At least ten counts were recorded for this clonotype. The chain recombines TRBV24-1 with TRBJ2-1, with D possibly TRBD2 on 5 matching bases. The CDR3 is 15 residues long. CDR1 is KGHDR, CDR2 SFDVKD, per germline. Trimming cost V 5 bases and J 2 bases, with 12 bases left between them. The CDR3, as DNA: TGTGCCACCAGTGCGGGGAGTCCCCCCTACAATGAGCAGTTCTTC. Protein sequence: CATSAGSPPYNEQFF.

V and J are TRBV10-2 and TRBJ2-7; D tentatively reads TRBD1 or TRBD2 (6 bases each). The germline gives CDR1 WSHSY, CDR2 SAAADI. V was clipped by 5 bases and J by 3 bases, with 23 bases between them. The CDR3 spans 17 residues. The CDR3 bases are TGCGCCAGCAGTCATACAATGAGGGGGGCCTCCCTCTACGAGCAGTACTTC. This sequence encodes CASSHTMRGASLYEQYF.

This clonotype showed up many times. The chain is built from TRBV20-1 and TRBJ2-7; D tentatively fits TRBD1 or TRBD2 (6 bases each). The CDR3 has 14 amino acids. Germline CDR1 and CDR2: DFQATT and SNEGSKA (reference sequence). Here the CDR3 reads CSAGGYDVSYEQYF. DNA for the CDR3: TGCAGCGCCGGGGGCTATGACGTCTCCTACGAGCAGTACTTC.

This clonotype came up many times. The V and J genes are TRBV7-3 and TRBJ2-1; 8 nucleotides agree with TRBD1. The CDR3 runs to 14 residues. The ends lost 5 bases at V and 7 bases at J; junction bases unmatched: 7. Germline V gives CDR1 SGHTA, CDR2 FQGTGA. This CDR3 is CASSPSRTGNEQFF. DNA of the CDR3: TGTGCCAGCAGCCCCAGCCGGACAGGGAATGAGCAGTTCTTC.